This TCR beta chain was recorded in a study of vaccination and CD4 T cells after COVID-19. As for the study in general: All convalescent patients were nasal swab PCR positive for SARS-CoV-2; several had mild and one severe disease. Overall study results and limits: SARS-CoV-2-reactive clonotypes showed a nonsignificant median rise from approximately 21 to 40. No early post-infection timepoints were studied, and convalescent patients studied were relatively few.

This sample's time point: late sampling 161 to 241 days after vaccination in three convalescent patients. A remark on this clonotype: Its antigen is as yet unknown.

With 5 bases removed from V and 3 bases from J, the gap between germline ends came to 11 bases. The CDR3 length is 14 residues. The germline CDR1 and CDR2 sequences are SEHNR and FQNEAQ (reference sequence). TCRdb ran MiXCR on the PCR reads and lists one entry per CDR3 protein. This sample has 25,000 to 35,000 distinct CDR3 sequences, with approximately 48% found just once. This rearrangement joins TRBV7-9 to TRBJ2-1; D is unclear. This TCR came from a human donor who had recovered from COVID-19. Source: CD4+ T cells from blood, taken about 7 months after SARS-CoV-2 vaccination. The DNA for the CDR3 is TGTGCCAGCAGCCGACTGAGCCACTACAATGAGCAGTTCTTC. As protein: CASSRLSHYNEQFF. The whole variable domain, remainder taken from reference TRBV7-9 and TRBJ2-1, is DTGVSQNPRHKITKRGQNVTFRCDPISEHNRLYWYRQTLGQGPEFLTYFQNEAQLEKSRLLSDRFSAERPKGSFSTLEIQRTEQGDSAMYLCASSRLSHYNEQFFGPGTRLTVL.